A selection of T cell receptor beta chains follows, all from one sample in a study of PD-1 blockade in mismatch repair-deficient tumors. The assay was immunoSEQ multiplex PCR, and TCRdb's table has in-frame clones only and misses some. The data contain some 120,000 clones, over 65% of them singletons. The material sequenced was peripheral blood, taken roughly 60 weeks after starting pembrolizumab. The receptors shown here come from an adult with mismatch repair-deficient cancer. The CDR3 runs from the conserved cysteine through the conserved F or W. A D gene is named only where the DNA matches it firmly. Not all rows give a size; the values are once, few, many and, for expanded clones, a class.

few	TRBJ1-2	NA	TRBV6-5	TGTGCCACTTACGGGTCTAATGGCTACACCTTC	CATYGSNGYTF
few	TRBJ1-5	NA	TRBV15	TGTGCCACCAGCAGAGGACAGACTAATCAGCCCCAGCATTTT	CATSRGQTNQPQHF
NA	TRBJ2-3	NA	TRBV27	TGTGCCAGCAGTGTCAAAGATACGCAGTATTTT	CASSVKDTQYF
once	TRBJ1-5	NA	TRBV7-9	TGTGCCAGCAGCTCCTCGGGGGGGAGTCAGCCCCAGCATTTT	CASSSSGGSQPQHF
NA	TRBJ2-1	NA	TRBV27	TGTGCCAGCAGTCCCTTTGGGTCCTACAATGAGCAGTTCTTC	CASSPFGSYNEQFF
NA	TRBJ1-1	NA	TRBV7-9	TGTGCCAGCAGCTCCTTGGGAGGGGCGAACACTGAAGCTTTCTTT	CASSSLGGANTEAFF
few	TRBJ2-2	NA	TRBV16	TGTGCCAGCAGCCGACTTGCGGACAGGGAGCTGTTTTTT	CASSRLADRELFF
once	TRBJ2-1	TRBD2	TRBV6-6	TGTGCCAGCACCATTGCGGCTAGCGGGAGAAGAGGTGAGCAGTTCTTC	CASTIAASGRRGEQFF
NA	TRBJ2-7	TRBD1	TRBV25-1	TGTGCCAGCAGTGGCCTAAACCTTTGGACAGGGGACTACGAGCAGTACTTC	CASSGLNLWTGDYEQYF
NA	TRBJ2-1	TRBD1	TRBV5-8	TGTGCCAGCAGCACAGGGGGGATATTTGAGCAGTTCTTC	CASSTGGIFEQFF
NA	TRBJ1-3	NA	TRBV5-1	TGCGCCAGCAGCTTCGGGTCGAGCTCTGGAAACACCATATATTTT	CASSFGSSSGNTIYF
NA	TRBJ1-5	NA	TRBV7-2	TGTGCCAGCAGCTTACAAGGGTACAATCAGCCCCAGCATTTT	CASSLQGYNQPQHF
NA	TRBJ2-3	NA	TRBV6-1	TGTGCCAGCAAGCTTACAGATACGCAGTATTTT	CASKLTDTQYF
NA	TRBJ1-2	NA	TRBV11-2	TGTGCCAGCAGCTTACAAAGGATCGGAGGGTATGGCTACACCTTC	CASSLQRIGGYGYTF
NA	TRBJ1-2	TRBD1	TRBV28	TGTGCCAGCAGTGCGGGACAGCGGGGCTACACCTTC	CASSAGQRGYTF
NA	TRBJ2-3	TRBD2	TRBV4-3	TGCGCCAGCAGCTTAAGCGGGAGGGCCGAAGATACGCAGTATTTT	CASSLSGRAEDTQYF
NA	TRBJ2-1	TRBD2	TRBV5-4	TGTGCCAGCAGACCCGGCTCCGGGACTAGCAGAAATGAGCAGTTCTTC	CASRPGSGTSRNEQFF
NA	TRBJ2-7	TRBD1	TRBV27	TGTGCCAGCAGTTTATCTACAGGGGGAGAGCAGTACTTC	CASSLSTGGEQYF
NA	TRBJ1-2	NA	TRBV7-9	TGTGCCAGCAGCTACGGCGGGGGCGGCGGTGGCTACACCTTC	CASSYGGGGGGYTF
NA	TRBJ2-1	TRBD2	TRBV6-5	TGTGCCAGCAGTCTAGCGGGAGCTAAGAATGAGCAGTTCTTC	CASSLAGAKNEQFF
NA	TRBJ2-1	NA	TRBV7-9	TGTGCCAGCGGGGACTACAATGAGCAGTTCTTC	CASGDYNEQFF
NA	TRBJ1-2	NA	TRBV7-9	TGTGCCAGCAGCTCCGGGTCAGACTTTAACTATGGCTACACCTTC	CASSSGSDFNYGYTF
NA	TRBJ2-7	NA	TRBV7-2	TGTGCCAGCAGCGACGGACAGCGAGGGGAGCAGTACTTC	CASSDGQRGEQYF
NA	TRBJ1-3	TRBD1	TRBV7-6	TGTGCCAGCAGCCCGACCGGGACAGGCCGAAACACCATATATTTT	CASSPTGTGRNTIYF